Listed below are T cell receptor beta chains from one sample, sequenced in a study of OX40 agonist ivuxolimab in advanced cancers. The repertoire was sequenced with immunoSEQ multiplex PCR; TCRdb's copy has only in-frame clones and lacks some. The sample yields approximately 70,000 clones, approximately 83% seen once. Specimen: CD4+ or CD8+ T cells sorted from blood, collected in a trial of the OX40 agonist ivuxolimab. These receptors all stem from an adult with an advanced solid tumor such as melanoma, head and neck, liver or kidney cancer. The CDR3 runs from the conserved cysteine through the conserved F or W. The D gene is left open where the match is weak.

TRBV6-1	NA	TRBJ2-7	CASSERAGANNEQYF
TRBV2	TRBD1	TRBJ1-3	CASSFTGVLSGNTIYF
TRBV5-1	NA	TRBJ2-4	CASSLDAGDKNIQYF
TRBV6-5	NA	TRBJ1-6	CASSYSGRDNSPLHF
TRBV4-1	NA	TRBJ2-3	CASSPLAGGRTDTQYF
TRBV30	NA	TRBJ1-2	CAWSSEGMVGGYTF
TRBV7-8	NA	TRBJ1-2	CASSSLTAGYTF
TRBV29-1	TRBD1	TRBJ2-5	CSVEDRGQGVTQYF
TRBV6-1	NA	TRBJ1-1	CASSDEPPRGAFF
TRBV30	NA	TRBJ2-7	CAVDRTYEQYF
TRBV6-5	NA	TRBJ2-4	CASGRVGNIQYF
TRBV5-1	NA	TRBJ2-7	CASTLAPGYEQYF
TRBV15	TRBD1	TRBJ1-2	CATSASGTAGSGYTF
TRBV10-2	NA	TRBJ2-2	CASSVVDTNTGELFF
TRBV18	TRBD1	TRBJ2-5	CASSLDRAQETQYF
TRBV19	TRBD1	TRBJ1-4	CASSIFGQGNYGGKLFF
TRBV6-6	NA	TRBJ1-6	CASSIDAAYNSPLHF
TRBV5-6	NA	TRBJ1-4	CASSFGGEGEKLFF
TRBV5-5	TRBD1	TRBJ2-7	CASSQRLAGGSYEQYF
TRBV19	NA	TRBJ2-7	CASSIDLSRLGGNGYEQYF